One sample yielded the 5 T cell receptor beta chains listed below, sequenced in a study of T cell changes during pregnancy in multiple sclerosis. Method: immunoSEQ multiplex PCR; TCRdb's copy keeps in-frame clones and lacks some. The table has about 32,000 clones, about nine tenths seen once. This specimen was CD8+ T cells from peripheral blood mononuclear cells, taken in the second trimester of pregnancy. These receptors all stem from a female donor in good health, enrolled as a control in a pregnancy study.

As DNA, the CDR3 is TGTGCCAGCAGCGGTGTTAATGGCTACACCTTC. This sequence encodes CASSGVNGYTF. The V gene is TRBV27, the J gene TRBJ1-2; unclear D gene. V shed 6 bases and J shed 6 bases, with 8 bases lying between them. The CDR3 covers 11 residues. From germline, CDR1 is MNHEY and CDR2 SMNVEV (reference sequence).

This clone was found once. This rearrangement joins TRBV13 to TRBJ2-5; D is unresolved. The J call is doubtful: the DNA matches TRBJ2-7 better. The CDR3 covers 14 residues. Germline V CDR1 and CDR2: PRHDT, FYEKMQ (reference sequence). The CDR3 spells CASSSPNEAYEQYF. The DNA of the CDR3 is TGTGCCAGCAGCTCACCAAATGAAGCCTACGAGCAGTACTTC.

CDR3 protein: CAISGPGSTGELFF. In DNA, the CDR3 is TGTGCCATCAGTGGGCCAGGTTCCACCGGGGAGCTGTTTTTT. The chain combines TRBV10-3 with TRBJ2-2; D is unclear. Germline V gene sequence: CDR1 ENHRY, CDR2 SYGVKD. Between the trimmed V and J ends, which lost 4 bases and 4 bases, there was a span of 10 bases. The CDR3 sequence is 14 residues long.

In its sample, this clone was seen once. V usage is TRBV6-6 and J usage is TRBJ1-1, with TRBD1 matching 9 bases. CDR1 is MNHNY and CDR2 is SVGAGI in the germline V gene (reference sequence). The V segment lost 5 bases and the J segment 10 bases; nucleotides outside the gene matches: 2. The CDR3 has 11 amino acids. CDR3 DNA: TGTGCCAGCAGTACGGACAGGGGAGCTTTCTTT. It encodes CASSTDRGAFF.

This chain joins TRBV5-6 and TRBJ2-5; TRBD1 matches at 9 bases. The CDR3 totals 15 residues. The V gene's germline CDR1 is SGHDT and CDR2 YYEEEE. J gave up 5 bases and V 7 bases, and 12 bases lay outside the gene matches. The CDR3 is CASARGDREGETQYF. In nucleotides, the CDR3 is TGTGCCAGCGCCCGGGGGGACAGGGAGGGGGAGACCCAGTACTTC. The whole variable domain, remainder taken from reference TRBV5-6 and TRBJ2-5, is DAGVTQSPTHLIKTRGQQVTLRCSPKSGHDTVSWYQQALGQGPQFIFQYYEEEERQRGNFPDRFSGHQFPNYSSELNVNALLLGDSALYLCASARGDREGETQYFGPGTRLLVL.